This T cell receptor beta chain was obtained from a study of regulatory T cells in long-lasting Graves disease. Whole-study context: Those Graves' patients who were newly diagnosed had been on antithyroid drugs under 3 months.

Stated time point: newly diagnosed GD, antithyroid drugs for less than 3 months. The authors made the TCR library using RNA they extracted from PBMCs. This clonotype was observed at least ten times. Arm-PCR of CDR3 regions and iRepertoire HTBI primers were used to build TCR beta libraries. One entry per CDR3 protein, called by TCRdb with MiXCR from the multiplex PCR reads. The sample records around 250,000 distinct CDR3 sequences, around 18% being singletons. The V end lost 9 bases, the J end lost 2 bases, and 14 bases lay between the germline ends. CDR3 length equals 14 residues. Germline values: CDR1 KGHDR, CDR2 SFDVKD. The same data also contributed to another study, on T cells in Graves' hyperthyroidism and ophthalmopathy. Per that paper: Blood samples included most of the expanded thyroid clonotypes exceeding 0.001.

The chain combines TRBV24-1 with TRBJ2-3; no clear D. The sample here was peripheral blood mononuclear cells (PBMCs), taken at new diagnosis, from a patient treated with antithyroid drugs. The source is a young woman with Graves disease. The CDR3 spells CATRGPRSTDTQYF. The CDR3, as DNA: TGTGCCACCCGTGGCCCGCGGTCCACAGATACGCAGTATTTT.